What follows describes a single T cell receptor beta chain. It lacks a known antigen. No quality values exist for individual bases; no much larger clone is one base distant. Reading the label with the study, this specimen's time point is: newly diagnosed GD, antithyroid drugs for less than 3 months. For both TCR sequencing and RNA sequencing, RNA was extracted from PBMCs using TRIzol. The diagnosis of Graves' disease followed American Thyroid Association guidelines. Patients for the study were recruited at an endocrinology department in Xi'an, China. From each patient, approximately 10 milliliters of peripheral blood was collected into an EDTA anticoagulant tube. PBMCs were isolated by Ficoll Paque Plus density gradient separation without further T cell sorting. RNA quality was checked with an Agilent 2100 Bioanalyzer and agarose gel, and concentration with a NanoDrop 2000. The sample originates from a study of regulatory T cells in long-lasting Graves disease listed by TCRdb under 2021. Regarding the research as a whole: Patients with newly diagnosed Graves' disease had been on antithyroid drugs for under 3 months. Peripheral blood TCR sequencing and RNA sequencing compared persistent Graves' disease patients with newly diagnosed Graves' disease patients. A total of about 33 samples underwent TCR sequencing, from about 13 patients with persistent Graves' disease and around 20 patients with newly diagnosed Graves' disease. The study was registered as a clinical trial and conducted in China.

Sequences MNHNS (CDR1) and SASEGT (CDR2) are obtained from the germline V gene. Trimming removed 11 bases from V and 8 bases from J, leaving 24 bases between the germline ends. Including the terminal cysteine and phenylalanine, the CDR3 comprises 14 residues. The kept DNA is CDR3 alone, 42 bases in frame from the first base. The library was prepared using multiplex PCR. TCRdb names Illumina HiSeq 4000 as the instrument used. TCR beta libraries were built with iRepertoire HTBI primers and Arm-PCR amplification of CDR3 regions. Before sequencing, the PCR products underwent gel purification. On the study's bioinformatics: Gene usage analysis of CDR3 amino acid clonotypes relied on the roughly 60 TRBV and 15 or so TRBJ segments identified across samples. Filtered high-quality paired reads were merged into contigs using COPE and FqMerger. Contigs were aligned with BLAST to IMGT TRBV, TRBD and TRBJ reference genes, and CDR3 was defined per IMGT. Clonotypes above 0.1% frequency were classified as highly expanded clones. Repertoire diversity was measured by Shannon entropy, and V-J evenness by the Gini coefficient. Public clonotypes were defined as clonotypes shared by more than one individual. The public reads were run again by TCRdb, first through fastp at Q25 and then through MiXCR, and only productive beta chains were kept. Here each entry gathers all rows of one CDR3 protein and keeps the most common genes and DNA. These V and J calls are TCRdb output, not the study's own analysis. The sample includes 400,000 to 500,000 distinct CDR3 sequences, with approximately 16% observed a single time. The top ten constitute 20% to 25% of the sample.

Study-wide findings and limitations: Persistent Graves' disease patients showed lower TCR Shannon entropy and fewer highly expanded clones than newly diagnosed patients, suggesting clonal expansion. Preferential use of TRBV28, TRBJ1-2 and TRBJ2-5 was observed in persistent disease, whereas TRBV20-1 and TRBJ2-1 were favored in newly diagnosed disease. Patients with persistent disease shared more public clonotypes (fewer than 3,000) than newly diagnosed patients did (approximately 970). Sequencing and analysis were limited to the TCR beta chain. The small sample size was acknowledged by the authors as a limitation that may reduce accuracy. Peripheral blood alone was examined, since thyroid tissue, which constituted the primary lesion, could not be accessed.

These data were likewise used in another study, on T cells in Graves' hyperthyroidism and ophthalmopathy. From the second report: Stable Graves' hyperthyroidism was defined as no progression to ophthalmopathy during 18 months of follow-up. The hyperthyroidism patients were between 18 and 65 years old and newly diagnosed, with a disease duration of less than 2 months. Exclusion was applied to patients with uncontrolled infections, other autoimmune diseases, pregnancy or lactation. Clinical symptoms, serum thyroxine and TRAb, thyroid ultrasound, and orbital computed tomography formed the basis for the diagnoses. The TCR CDR3 was subjected to a first round of RT-PCR using the HTBI primer set and the Qiagen OneStep RT-PCR kit. Most expanded thyroid clonotypes (frequency above 0.001) were also detected in blood, suggesting blood repertoires may reflect thyroid immune responses. A 13 V-J signature model separated ophthalmopathy from stable hyperthyroidism, with 87.88% sensitivity and about 81% specificity in cross-validation and 80%/75% in testing. In validation, the model predicted progression to ophthalmopathy a median of about 5.9 months before onset, with roughly 70% sensitivity and about 72% specificity. TCR V-J signatures able to tell the groups apart were searched for in a discovery cohort of 95 or so patients, of whom approximately 40 had Graves' ophthalmopathy and 55 to 60 had stable Graves' hyperthyroidism. Prospective prediction of ophthalmopathy was tested in an independent validation cohort of fewer than 20 hyperthyroidism patients and 17 patients who later progressed to ophthalmopathy. For training and testing, the approximately 92 patients in the discovery cohort were randomly divided in a 7:3 ratio. Thyroid tissue and blood T-cell repertoires from over 5 Graves' hyperthyroidism patients were also compared in the study. After sampling, hyperthyroidism patients received methimazole starting at 30 mg daily, and ophthalmopathy patients received high-dose intravenous methylprednisolone. Libraries were constructed in a second round of multiplex PCR, after which size selection and purification were carried out. Sequencing of the libraries was done on an Illumina HiSeq2000 using paired-end 100 bp reads. SOAPnuke was used to process the raw data, removing reads that contained adapters or uncalled bases, had a mean Phred below 15, or lacked an exact match to the constant primer or identifier. High-quality paired reads were merged with COPE v1.2.5, and unique nucleotide sequences were defined as clonotypes. MiTCR v1.1 was used to align clonotypes to the IMGT TRBV, TRBD and TRBJ reference segments. Only V-J combinations with frequency above 0.0001, covering about 99% of repertoires, were analysed. A TCS score was defined as the ratio of F50 (clonal expansion) to E x V (chaos), with BLOSUM62-based TCRdist applied between CDR3 peptides within each V-J. Welch's t-statistics and random forest reduced fewer than 600 V-J features to some 14, which were used in a naive Bayes classifier (R e1071). No statistical method was used to set the sample size in advance, and investigators knew the group allocation. TCR Vbeta CDR3 sequencing of around 130 peripheral blood samples (roughly 41 ophthalmopathy, around 80 hyperthyroidism and around 17 progressor patients) is reported in the paper.

The source was peripheral blood mononuclear cells (PBMCs), collected at new diagnosis, from a patient treated with antithyroid drugs. This clonotype was obtained from a young woman with Graves disease. Donor details come from another sample of the same person, matched by shared clones. The sequence joins TRBV6-1 to TRBJ1-2, with no confidently assigned D gene. The encoded CDR3 is CACTTRTVWAGYTF. The nucleotides read TGTGCCTGCACCACCCGGACTGTTTGGGCGGGCTACACCTTC.